This T cell receptor (beta chain) was observed in a study of blood T cell repertoires in COVID-19. The overall study: Sites across the United States, Italy and Spain contributed samples from acute and convalescent COVID-19. Nucleic acid was either cDNA or gDNA, and it came from T cells, B-cell-depleted T cells, or PBMCs.

In the original processing: Estimation of nucleated cell counts relied on the amplification of reference gene primers. Sequencing was performed with immunoSEQ multiplex PCR; in TCRdb, only in-frame clones are kept and a portion is missing. From that table come the V and J calls and clone size; the DNA was used to work out D and trimming. The sample contains some 99,000 clones, 86% of which appear only once. V lost 3 bases, J lost 0 bases, and 6 bases lay in between. The germline gives CDR1 SGHRS, CDR2 YFSETQ. There are 14 residues in the CDR3. V gene TRBV5-1 combines with J gene TRBJ2-2; a possible D gene is TRBD1 (6 bases). Sample: peripheral blood. The TCR comes from a woman in her sixties or seventies in a cohort sampled during active or convalescent COVID-19. The chain's CDR3 is CASSWTANTGELFF. The CDR3 DNA reads TGCGCCAGCAGCTGGACAGCGAACACCGGGGAGCTGTTTTTT.